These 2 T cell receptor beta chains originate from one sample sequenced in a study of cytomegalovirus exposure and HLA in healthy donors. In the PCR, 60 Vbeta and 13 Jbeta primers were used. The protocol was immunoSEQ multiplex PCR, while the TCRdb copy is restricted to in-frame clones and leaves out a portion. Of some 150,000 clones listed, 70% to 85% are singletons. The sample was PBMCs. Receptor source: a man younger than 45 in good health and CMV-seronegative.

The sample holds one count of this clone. The CDR3 sequence: CASSLMGGTNTEAFF. The DNA of the CDR3 is TGCGCCAGCAGCTTGATGGGAGGGACGAACACTGAAGCTTTCTTT. The V and J genes are TRBV5-1 and TRBJ1-1, with D possibly matching TRBD1 (5 bases). Between the trimmed V and J ends, which lost 1 base and 1 base, there was a span of 11 bases. The CDR3 is 15 amino acids. Per the germline V gene, CDR1 is SGHRS and CDR2 is YFSETQ.

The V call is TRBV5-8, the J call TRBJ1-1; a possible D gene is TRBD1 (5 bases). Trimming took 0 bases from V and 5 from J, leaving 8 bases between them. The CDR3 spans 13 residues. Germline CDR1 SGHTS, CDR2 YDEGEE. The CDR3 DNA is TGTGCCAGCAGCTTGGCAGGGCTAACTGAAGCTTTCTTT. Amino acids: CASSLAGLTEAFF.